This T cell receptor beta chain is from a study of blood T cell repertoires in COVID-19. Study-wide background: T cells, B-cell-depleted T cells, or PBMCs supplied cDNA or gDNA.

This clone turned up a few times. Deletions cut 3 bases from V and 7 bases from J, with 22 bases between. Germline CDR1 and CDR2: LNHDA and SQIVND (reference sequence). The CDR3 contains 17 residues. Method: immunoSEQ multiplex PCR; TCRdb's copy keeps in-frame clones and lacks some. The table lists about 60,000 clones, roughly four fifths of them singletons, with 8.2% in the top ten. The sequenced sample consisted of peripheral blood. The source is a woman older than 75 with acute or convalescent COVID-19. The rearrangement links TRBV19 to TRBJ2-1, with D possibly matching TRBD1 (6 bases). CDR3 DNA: TGTGCCAGTAGTATCTTCGGCAGGGGAAGGGGAAGTAATGAGCAGTTCTTC. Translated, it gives CASSIFGRGRGSNEQFF.